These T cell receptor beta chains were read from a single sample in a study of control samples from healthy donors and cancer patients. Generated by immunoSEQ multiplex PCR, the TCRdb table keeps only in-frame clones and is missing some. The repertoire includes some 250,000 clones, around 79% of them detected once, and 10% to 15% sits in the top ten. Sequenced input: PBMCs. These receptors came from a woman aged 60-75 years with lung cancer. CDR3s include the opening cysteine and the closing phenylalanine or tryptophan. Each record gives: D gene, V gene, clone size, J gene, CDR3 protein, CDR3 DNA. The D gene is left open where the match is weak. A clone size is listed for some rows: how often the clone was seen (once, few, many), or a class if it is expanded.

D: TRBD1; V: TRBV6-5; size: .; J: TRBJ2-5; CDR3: CASSLDRSQETQYF; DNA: TGTGCCAGCAGTCTGGACAGGAGCCAAGAGACCCAGTACTTC
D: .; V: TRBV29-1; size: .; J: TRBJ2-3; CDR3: CSVRAGSSTDTQYF; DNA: TGCAGCGTCCGAGCGGGTTCTAGCACAGATACGCAGTATTTT
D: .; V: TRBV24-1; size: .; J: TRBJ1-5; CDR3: CATSGAGSNQPQHF; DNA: TGTGCCACCAGTGGGGCAGGGAGCAATCAGCCCCAGCATTTT
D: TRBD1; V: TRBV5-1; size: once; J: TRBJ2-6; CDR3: CASSPGQGNSGANVLTF; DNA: TGCGCCAGCAGCCCGGGACAGGGTAACTCTGGGGCCAACGTCCTGACTTTC
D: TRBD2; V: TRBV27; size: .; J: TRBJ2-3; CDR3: CASSPSGTSGFTQYF; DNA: TGTGCCAGCAGTCCCTCCGGGACTAGCGGTTTTACGCAGTATTTT
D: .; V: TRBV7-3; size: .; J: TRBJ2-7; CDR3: CASSLNPGYEQYF; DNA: TGTGCCAGCAGCTTAAACCCCGGCTACGAGCAGTACTTC
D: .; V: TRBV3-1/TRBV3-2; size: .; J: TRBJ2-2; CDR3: CASSQDGRGTGELFF; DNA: TGTGCCAGCAGCCAAGACGGGAGAGGGACCGGGGAGCTGTTTTTT
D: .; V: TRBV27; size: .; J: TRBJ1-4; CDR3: CASSPPPGRGNEKLFF; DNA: TGTGCCAGCAGTCCACCTCCGGGACGGGGAAATGAAAAACTGTTTTTT
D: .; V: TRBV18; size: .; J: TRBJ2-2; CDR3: CASSPPNRILNTGELFF; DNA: TGTGCCAGCTCACCACCTAACAGAATCCTGAACACCGGGGAGCTGTTTTTT
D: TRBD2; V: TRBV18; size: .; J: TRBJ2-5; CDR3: CASSPGTSGRETQYF; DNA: TGTGCCAGCTCTCCCGGGACTAGCGGGAGAGAGACCCAGTACTTC
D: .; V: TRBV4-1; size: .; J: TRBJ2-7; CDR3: CASSPFGQSYEQYF; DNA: TGCGCCAGCAGCCCCTTCGGACAGTCCTACGAGCAGTACTTC
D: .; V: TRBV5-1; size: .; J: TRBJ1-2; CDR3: CASSLSWGAGGYTF; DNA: TGCGCCAGCAGCTTGTCGTGGGGGGCAGGTGGCTACACCTTC
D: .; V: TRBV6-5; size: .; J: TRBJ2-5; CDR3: CASTTAVNQETQYF; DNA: TGTGCCAGCACTACGGCAGTCAATCAAGAGACCCAGTACTTC
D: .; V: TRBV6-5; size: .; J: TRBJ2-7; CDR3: CASRSGDGSYEQYF; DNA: TGTGCCAGCAGGTCGGGGGACGGATCCTACGAGCAGTACTTC
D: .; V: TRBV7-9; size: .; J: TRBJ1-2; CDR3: CASSFSERGGYTF; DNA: TGTGCCAGCAGCTTTTCAGAGCGGGGTGGCTACACCTTC
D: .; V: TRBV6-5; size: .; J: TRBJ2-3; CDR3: CASIRGSTDTQYF; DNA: TGTGCCAGTATCAGAGGGAGCACAGATACGCAGTATTTT
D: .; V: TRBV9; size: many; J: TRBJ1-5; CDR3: CASSEVEDQPQHF; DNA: TGTGCCAGCAGCGAAGTAGAGGATCAGCCCCAGCATTTT
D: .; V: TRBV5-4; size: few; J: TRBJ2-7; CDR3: CASSSPTDYEQYF; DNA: TGTGCCAGCAGCTCCCCGACAGACTACGAGCAGTACTTC
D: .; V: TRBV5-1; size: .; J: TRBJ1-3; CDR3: CASSLASQRTGNTIYF; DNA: TGCGCCAGCAGCTTGGCCAGTCAGCGAACTGGAAACACCATATATTTT
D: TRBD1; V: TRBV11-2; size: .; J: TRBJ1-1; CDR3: CASSSQGATEAFF; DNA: TGTGCCAGCAGCTCCCAGGGGGCCACTGAAGCTTTCTTT
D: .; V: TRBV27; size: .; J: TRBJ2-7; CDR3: CASRHRGRGYEQYF; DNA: TGTGCCAGCAGACATAGGGGGAGAGGGTACGAGCAGTACTTC
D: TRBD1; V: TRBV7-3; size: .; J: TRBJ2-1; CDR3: CASSSGTGGVFHEQFF; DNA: TGTGCCAGCAGCTCGGGGACAGGGGGTGTTTTTCATGAGCAGTTCTTC
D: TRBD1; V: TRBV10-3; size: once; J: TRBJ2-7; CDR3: CAAGPGQGVSYEQYF; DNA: TGTGCCGCCGGTCCGGGACAGGGAGTTTCCTACGAGCAGTACTTC
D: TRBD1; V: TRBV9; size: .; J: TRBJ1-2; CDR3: CASSIQGYGYTF; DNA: TGTGCCAGCAGCATACAGGGGTATGGCTACACCTTC
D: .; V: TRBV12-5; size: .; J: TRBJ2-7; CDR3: CASGLKVGGGTYEQYF; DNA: TGTGCTAGTGGTTTGAAGGTCGGCGGGGGCACCTACGAGCAGTACTTC
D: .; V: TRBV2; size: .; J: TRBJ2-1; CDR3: CASTKGAGHYNEQFF; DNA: TGTGCCAGCACGAAGGGAGCGGGACACTACAATGAGCAGTTCTTC
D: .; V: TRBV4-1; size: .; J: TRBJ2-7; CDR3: CASSQGPTFRVYEQYF; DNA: TGCGCCAGCAGCCAAGGACCAACTTTTCGGGTCTACGAGCAGTACTTC
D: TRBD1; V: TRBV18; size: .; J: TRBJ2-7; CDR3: CASSPTGTDYEQYF; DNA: TGTGCCAGCTCTCCAACCGGGACAGACTACGAGCAGTACTTC
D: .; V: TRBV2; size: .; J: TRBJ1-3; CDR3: CASKKGEAAGNTIYF; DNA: TGTGCCAGCAAGAAAGGGGAAGCGGCTGGAAACACCATATATTTT
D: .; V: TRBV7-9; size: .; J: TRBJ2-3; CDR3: CASSRHSTDTQYF; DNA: TGTGCCAGCAGCAGACATAGCACAGATACGCAGTATTTT
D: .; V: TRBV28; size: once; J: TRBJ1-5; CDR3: CAGSPTRPGHQPQHF; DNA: TGTGCCGGCAGCCCCACGCGGCCAGGACATCAGCCCCAGCATTTT
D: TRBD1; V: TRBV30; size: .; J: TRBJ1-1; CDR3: CAWRRQGLWAFF; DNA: TGTGCCTGGAGGAGACAGGGATTATGGGCTTTCTTT
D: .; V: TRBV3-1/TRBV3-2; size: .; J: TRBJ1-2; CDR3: CASSQDERNGYTF; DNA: TGTGCCAGCAGCCAAGACGAACGGAATGGCTACACCTTC
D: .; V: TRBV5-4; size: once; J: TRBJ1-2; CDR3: CASSLDTVLFSTYGYTF; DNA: TGTGCCAGCAGCTTGGACACGGTCCTTTTTTCAACCTATGGCTACACCTTC
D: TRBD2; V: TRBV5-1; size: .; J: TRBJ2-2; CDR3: CASSPGTSGSGGELFF; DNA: TGCGCCAGCAGCCCTGGGACTAGCGGCTCAGGAGGGGAGCTGTTTTTT
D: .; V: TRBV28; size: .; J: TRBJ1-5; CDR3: CASSFFGQAISNQPQHF; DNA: TGTGCCAGCAGTTTCTTTGGGCAGGCAATTAGCAATCAGCCCCAGCATTTT
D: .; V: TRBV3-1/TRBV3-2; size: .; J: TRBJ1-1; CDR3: CASSTMTSNTEAFF; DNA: TGTGCCAGCAGCACGATGACATCGAACACTGAAGCTTTCTTT